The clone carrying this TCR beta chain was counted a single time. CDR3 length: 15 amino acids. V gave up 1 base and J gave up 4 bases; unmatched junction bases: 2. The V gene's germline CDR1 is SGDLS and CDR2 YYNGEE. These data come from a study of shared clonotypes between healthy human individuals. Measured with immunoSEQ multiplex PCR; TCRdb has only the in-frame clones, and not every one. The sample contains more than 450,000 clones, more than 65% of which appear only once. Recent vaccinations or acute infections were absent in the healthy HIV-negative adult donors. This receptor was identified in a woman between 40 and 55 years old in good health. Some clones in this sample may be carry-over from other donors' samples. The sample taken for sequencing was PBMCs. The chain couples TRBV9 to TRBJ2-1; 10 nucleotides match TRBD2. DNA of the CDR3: TGTGCCAGCAGCGTACAGCGGGAGGGTTACAATGAGCAGTTCTTC. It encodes CASSVQREGYNEQFF.